Listed here is a single TCR beta chain. Its antigen is currently unknown. This sample stems from a study of T cell repertoires in cytomegalovirus infection. Study as a whole: CMV infection and matching HLA type were both indicated by public TCR beta signatures.

TCRdb reanalysed the reads using MiXCR and keeps one entry per CDR3 protein. The table has roughly 320,000 distinct CDR3 sequences, over 7.5% seen once. Study conclusions and caveats: Cumulative public TCR beta family frequency identified carriers of CMV plus the relevant HLA. Dominating the ex vivo response were TCR beta clonotypes that were CMV-specific and HLA-C-restricted.

Germline CDR1 and CDR2: DFQATT and SNEGSKA (reference sequence). The CDR3 sequence is 15 residues long. Trimming pared 5 bases from V and 5 bases from J, leaving 21 bases between. The clonotype comes from a human donor in good health (CMV status not recorded). Some clones in this sample may be carry-over from other donors' samples. The sequenced sample consisted of PBMCs. This chain uses TRBV20-1 with TRBJ1-2; D is perhaps TRBD1 (5 bases). The CDR3: CSARSGGANRYGYTF. CDR3 DNA: TGCAGTGCTCGCAGCGGTGGGGCGAATCGGTATGGCTACACCTTC.